These T cell receptor beta chains were read from a single sample in a study of blood T cell repertoires in COVID-19. Method: immunoSEQ multiplex PCR; TCRdb's copy keeps in-frame clones and lacks some. The table shows about 300,000 clones, with under 90% occurring only once. Sequenced: peripheral blood. All receptors come from a woman aged 50 to 60 who had recovered from COVID-19. The CDR3 runs from the conserved cysteine through the conserved F or W. A D gene is named only where the DNA matches it firmly. The listing skips clone size in some rows; elsewhere it reads once, few, many or a size class.

CDR3 DNA | CDR3 protein | D gene | J gene | clone size | V gene
TGTGCCAGCAGTTCATTACAGGGGATGAGCCCTCTGTCGAGCAACGTCCTGACTTTC | CASSSLQGMSPLSSNVLTF | TRBD1 | TRBJ2-6 | NA | TRBV6-9
TGTGCCAGCAGTTTAGGGGGACAGCCTGCGAATGAAAAACTGTTTTTT | CASSLGGQPANEKLFF | TRBD1 | TRBJ1-4 | NA | TRBV27
TGTGCCAGCAGAACTCAGGGTGGCCCTAACTATGGCTACACCTTC | CASRTQGGPNYGYTF | NA | TRBJ1-2 | NA | TRBV27
TGTGCCAGCAGTGAACCGGGACAGGGGTCCCCGGGCACCTTC | CASSEPGQGSPGTF | TRBD1 | TRBJ1-2 | NA | TRBV2
TGTGCCAGCATCATGTCTAGCGGGACCGGACCCGGGGAGCTGTTTTTT | CASIMSSGTGPGELFF | TRBD2 | TRBJ2-2 | NA | TRBV7-9
TGTGCCAGCAGTTTATGGGGGGGGACACAGGTTTTCAATCAGCCCCAGCATTTT | CASSLWGGTQVFNQPQHF | NA | TRBJ1-5 | NA | TRBV28
TGCGCCAGCAGCCTTGGGGGACAGGGGAACACTGAAGCTTTCTTT | CASSLGGQGNTEAFF | TRBD1 | TRBJ1-1 | NA | TRBV4-1
TGTGCCAGCTCACCGGGACAGCCCTGGGAGACCCAGTACTTC | CASSPGQPWETQYF | TRBD1 | TRBJ2-5 | NA | TRBV18
TGTGCCAGTAGTAGGGGGGGACAGGGCTACGAGCAGTACTTC | CASSRGGQGYEQYF | TRBD1 | TRBJ2-7 | NA | TRBV19
TGTGCCAGCAGCCTAAGCGGACTAGTAAACAATGAGCAGTTCTTC | CASSLSGLVNNEQFF | TRBD2 | TRBJ2-1 | NA | TRBV28
TGTGCCAGCAGCGAAACTAGCGGGGGGTACAATGAGCAGTTCTTC | CASSETSGGYNEQFF | TRBD2 | TRBJ2-1 | NA | TRBV5-4
TGTGCCACCAGTGATTTGAGTAGCGAGGCGCAGTATTTT | CATSDLSSEAQYF | NA | TRBJ2-3 | NA | TRBV24-1
TGTGCCAGCAGCTTAGCGCTGGGACAGGGCGTAAGTGGCTACACCTTC | CASSLALGQGVSGYTF | TRBD1 | TRBJ1-2 | few | TRBV7-9
TGTGCCAGCTCACCAGAGACAGGGGCTGTGAACGAGCAGTACTTC | CASSPETGAVNEQYF | TRBD1 | TRBJ2-7 | NA | TRBV18
TGTGCCAGCAGCTTAACCGGGAGGTCCTACAATGAGCAGTTCTTC | CASSLTGRSYNEQFF | TRBD2 | TRBJ2-1 | NA | TRBV7-2
TGCGCCAGCAGCTACCTCGCGCAGGGGGCGAACACCGGGGAGCTGTTTTTT | CASSYLAQGANTGELFF | TRBD1 | TRBJ2-2 | NA | TRBV5-1
TGTGCCAGCAGCTTAGTGAGCCAGGGGGACTATGGCTACACCTTC | CASSLVSQGDYGYTF | TRBD1 | TRBJ1-2 | NA | TRBV7-2
TGTGCCAGAAGCTGTCTTGTGGGGGCGAGGGCCCCTAATGAAAAACTGTTTTTT | CARSCLVGARAPNEKLFF | NA | TRBJ1-4 | NA | TRBV5-3
TGTGCCAGCAGCCCTCGACGGGATCTAGCTTTCTTT | CASSPRRDLAFF | NA | TRBJ1-1 | NA | TRBV7-8
TGTGCCAGCAGCCAACGACAGGGCTCTGGAAACACCATATATTTT | CASSQRQGSGNTIYF | TRBD1 | TRBJ1-3 | NA | TRBV3-1/TRBV3-2
TGTGCCAGCAGTGACTCCGCCGGGGGAGGCAGCGAGCAGTACTTC | CASSDSAGGGSEQYF | NA | TRBJ2-7 | NA | TRBV28
TGCGCCAGCAGCTTGGTCGAGGGCTTAGAGACCCAGTACTTC | CASSLVEGLETQYF | NA | TRBJ2-5 | NA | TRBV5-1